This T cell receptor (beta chain) was observed in a study of T cell repertoires in cytomegalovirus infection. TCRdb re-analysed the reads in MiXCR, keeping a single row per CDR3 protein. The sample holds 900,000 to 950,000 distinct CDR3 sequences; about 33% are singletons and the top ten take 13%. V lost 1 base, J lost 2 bases, and 15 bases lay in between. Germline V gives CDR1 MGHRA, CDR2 YSYEKL. The CDR3 contains 16 residues. Details on this clonotype: Antigen unknown.

Sequencing used cultured CD8+ T cells from PBMCs, obtained from culture after CMV antigen stimulation. The receptor was isolated from a human donor in good health (CMV status not recorded). Some clones in this sample may be carry-over from other donors' samples. This sequence joins TRBV4-1 and TRBJ2-7; maybe TRBD2 (6 bases). The CDR3 nucleotides are TGCGCCAGCAGCCAAGGGCGCGGGACGGGTACCTACGAGCAGTACTTC. Amino acid sequence: CASSQGRGTGTYEQYF.